This T cell receptor (beta chain) was observed in a study of cytomegalovirus exposure and HLA in healthy donors. In the study overall: According to later analysis, the same platform produced the approximately 130 validation and over 600 first-cohort repertoires.

General observations from the study: A subsequent analysis found that TCR clusters from the first cohort also tended to co-occur in the 90 to 150 validation repertoires, with around 94% of cluster scores above 0. Reported performance of the classifier showed diagnosis of cytomegalovirus status with high specificity and sensitivity. For most TCR sequences rarity was the rule, although some public TCRs occurred in many donors.

In the case of this clone: Antigen unknown.

The CDR3 extends over 14 amino acids. The V gene lost 3 bases and the J gene lost 7 bases, with 14 bases spanning the gap. CDR1 SGHDT and CDR2 YYEEEE come from the germline V gene. Here immunoSEQ multiplex PCR was the method, and the copy in TCRdb shows in-frame clones only, minus some. The sample consists of 250,000 to 400,000 clones, approximately 91% of them appearing once. The V call is TRBV5-6, the J call TRBJ2-1; possibly TRBD2 for D (6 bases). Source material: PBMCs. The TCR originated in a man aged 30 to 45 in good health and CMV-seronegative. The CDR3 sequence is CASSWGVAGNEQFF. In DNA form, the CDR3 reads TGTGCCAGCAGCTGGGGTGTGGCGGGAAATGAGCAGTTCTTC.